This TCR beta chain was recorded in a study of blood T cells in healthy people across ages (dated by TCRdb to between 2015 and 2017). In the study overall: In model experiments, template switching captured roughly one uniquely barcoded TCR beta cDNA molecule for every two T cells. Donors of different ages were randomly distributed across sequencing lanes to avoid experimental bias. Donors were grouped into four age groups: young (average 16 years), middle-aged (less than 40), aged (around 60) and long-lived (about 82). The study measured age-related changes in TCR beta repertoire diversity using deep sequencing normalized with unique cDNA molecular identifiers. The study analyzed two additional independent replicas of 1 million unique cDNA reads from the same blood draw for two donors, one aged 18 to 29 and one aged 80 or older.

The investigation overall reported the following: Conclusive comparison of naive and antigen-experienced compartments was prevented by the profiling of bulk unsorted PBMCs. Because donor CMV infection status was unknown, age-related changes in expanded clonotypes were potentially confounded. Compared with the aged group, the long-lived group had more naive CD4+ T cells, fewer expanded clones and increased TCR diversity, suggesting age selection. As age increased, observed TCR beta diversity per million T cells dropped in a roughly linear way, and a significant reduction was already evident by age 40. Estimates of total diversity based on one million sequenced T cells were considered lower bounds and underestimates. Observed TCR beta diversity correlated strongly with the percentage of naive T cells measured by flow cytometry.

This clonotype occurred once. It has no known antigen specificity. No much larger clone exists at a distance of one base, and base qualities are not known. One read represents weak support. V is reduced by 5 bases and J by 7 bases, leaving a spacing of 17 bases between them. The cysteine opens and the phenylalanine closes a CDR3 of 14 amino acids. Only the CDR3 region is kept as DNA, spanning 42 bases read in frame from base 1. Looking up the germline V gene (reference sequence) yields CDR1 SEHNR and CDR2 FQNEAQ. The 40 or so donors, aged about 6 to 100 years, were systemically healthy Caucasian individuals from Russia. Approximately 9 milliliters of peripheral blood were collected from each donor into EDTA-treated Vacutainer tubes. PBMCs were isolated by Ficoll-Paque density-gradient centrifugation, with at least 6 million obtained per sample. Total RNA, at least 6 micrograms per sample, was extracted from PBMCs with Trizol reagent. Naive CD45RAhigh/CD27high T cell percentages were measured by flow cytometry on a PBMC aliquot from every donor.

The method behind the library was 5' RACE. These reads were obtained on an Illumina HiSeq 2500. A second PCR of roughly 7 to 11 cycles was performed with a sample-barcoded 5' primer and a J-beta primer mix. A template-switch 5' adaptor carrying 12 random nucleotides introduced a unique molecular identifier onto each TCR beta cDNA molecule. At least 3 million CDR3-containing paired-end reads were obtained from each sample. First-strand cDNA was synthesized from all RNA with the Mint cDNA synthesis kit, primed by a TRBC-specific oligonucleotide. Following uracil-DNA glycosylase treatment, a first 18-cycle PCR with universal primers M1SS and BC2_uni_R was performed on all cDNA. The paper's data handling went like this. Normalization of each sample was performed by random selection of 1 million high-quality reads, each carrying a distinct molecular identifier. Reads sharing molecular identifiers were discarded rather than binned into consensus sequences. MiTCR, with a Q25 quality threshold and the strictest error-elimination algorithm, was used for CDR3 identification, clonotype clustering and error correction. A nonparametric unseen species model using Euler transformation provided a lower-bound estimate of total TCR beta diversity. Using fastp at Q25 and MiXCR, TCRdb reprocessed the public reads and kept productive beta chains. Each CDR3 protein gets just one entry, which takes the most common genes and DNA from the rows behind it. For this entry, the V and J calls and clone size follow TCRdb and not the study's own pipeline. The sample profile shows under 750,000 distinct CDR3 sequences; roughly 48% of them were found once. The ten top clones hold about 22% of the sample.

This TCR came from an elderly man in good health. The chain is assembled from TRBV7-9 and TRBJ2-5, and perhaps TRBD2 as D gene, on 5 matching bases. The sample comprised blood. The sequence in DNA is TGTGCCAGCAGCGACGGAGTCCAAGAGGGGACCCAGTACTTC. This yields the protein CASSDGVQEGTQYF. Where the CDR3 stops, the reference TRBV7-9 and TRBJ2-5 genes take over; the full variable domain is DTGVSQNPRHKITKRGQNVTFRCDPISEHNRLYWYRQTLGQGPEFLTYFQNEAQLEKSRLLSDRFSAERPKGSFSTLEIQRTEQGDSAMYLCASSDGVQEGTQYFGPGTRLLVL.